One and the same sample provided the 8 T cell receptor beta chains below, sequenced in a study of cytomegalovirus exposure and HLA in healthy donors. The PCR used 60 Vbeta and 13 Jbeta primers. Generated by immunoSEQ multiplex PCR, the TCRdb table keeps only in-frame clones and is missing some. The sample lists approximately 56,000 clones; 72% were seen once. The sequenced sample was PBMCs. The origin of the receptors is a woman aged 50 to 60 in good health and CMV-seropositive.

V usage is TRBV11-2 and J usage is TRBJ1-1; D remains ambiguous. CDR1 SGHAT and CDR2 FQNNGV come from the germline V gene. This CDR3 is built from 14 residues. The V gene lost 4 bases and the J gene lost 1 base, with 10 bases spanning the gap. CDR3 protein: CASSSSGRNTEAFF. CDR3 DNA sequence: TGTGCCAGCAGCTCCAGCGGGCGGAACACTGAAGCTTTCTTT.

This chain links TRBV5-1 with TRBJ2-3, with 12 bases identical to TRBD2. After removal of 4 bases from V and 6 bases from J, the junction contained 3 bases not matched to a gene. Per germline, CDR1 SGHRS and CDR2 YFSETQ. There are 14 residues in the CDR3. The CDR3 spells CASSRGTSGDTQYF. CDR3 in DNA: TGCGCCAGCAGCCGTGGGACTAGCGGGGATACGCAGTATTTT. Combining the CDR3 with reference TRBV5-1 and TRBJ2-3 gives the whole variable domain KAGVTQTPRYLIKTRGQQVTLSCSPISGHRSVSWYQQTPGQGLQFLFEYFSETQRNKGNFPGRFSGRQFSNSRSEMNVSTLELGDSALYLCASSRGTSGDTQYFGPGTRLTVL.

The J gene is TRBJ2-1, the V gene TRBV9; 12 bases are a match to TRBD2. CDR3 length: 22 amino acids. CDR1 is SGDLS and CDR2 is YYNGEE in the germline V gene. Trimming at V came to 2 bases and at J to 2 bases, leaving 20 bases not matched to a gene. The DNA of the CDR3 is TGTGCCAGCAGCGTCCAGACAGGGGAGGGACTAGCGGGTCTTTACCCCTACAATGAGCAGTTCTTC. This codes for CASSVQTGEGLAGLYPYNEQFF.

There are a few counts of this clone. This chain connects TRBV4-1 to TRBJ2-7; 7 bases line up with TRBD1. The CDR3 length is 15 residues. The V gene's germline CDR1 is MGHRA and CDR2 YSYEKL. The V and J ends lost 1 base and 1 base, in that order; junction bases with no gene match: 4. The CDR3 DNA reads TGCGCCAGCAGCCAAGTAAAGGACAGGTCCTACGAGCAGTACTTC. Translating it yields CASSQVKDRSYEQYF.

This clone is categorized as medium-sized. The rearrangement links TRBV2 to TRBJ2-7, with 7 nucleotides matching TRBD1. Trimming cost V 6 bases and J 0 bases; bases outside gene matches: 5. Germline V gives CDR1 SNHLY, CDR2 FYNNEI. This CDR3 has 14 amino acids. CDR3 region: CASREQGSSYEQYF. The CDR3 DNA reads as TGTGCCAGCAGGGAACAGGGGTCCTCCTACGAGCAGTACTTC.

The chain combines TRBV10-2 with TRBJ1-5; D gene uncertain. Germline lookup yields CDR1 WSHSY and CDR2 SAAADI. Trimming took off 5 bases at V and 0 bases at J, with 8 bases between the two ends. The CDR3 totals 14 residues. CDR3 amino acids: CASSQLHSNQPQHF. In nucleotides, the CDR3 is TGCGCCAGCAGTCAGTTACATAGCAATCAGCCCCAGCATTTT.

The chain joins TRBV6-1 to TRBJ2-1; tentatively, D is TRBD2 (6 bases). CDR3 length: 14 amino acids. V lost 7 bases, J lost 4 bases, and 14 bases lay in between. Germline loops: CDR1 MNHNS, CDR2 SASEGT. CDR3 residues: CASTRLALYNEQFF. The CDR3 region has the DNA TGTGCCAGCACTCGGCTAGCGCTTTACAATGAGCAGTTCTTC.

In DNA, the CDR3 is TGTGCCAGCAGCTTACTAGCGGGGGACTACGAGCAGTACTTC. Translation: CASSLLAGDYEQYF. The V gene is TRBV7-9, the J gene TRBJ2-7, with 10 positions matching TRBD2. V lost 2 bases, J lost 3 bases, and 1 base stayed unmatched. The CDR3 has 14 residues. Germline CDR1 SEHNR, CDR2 FQNEAQ (reference sequence).